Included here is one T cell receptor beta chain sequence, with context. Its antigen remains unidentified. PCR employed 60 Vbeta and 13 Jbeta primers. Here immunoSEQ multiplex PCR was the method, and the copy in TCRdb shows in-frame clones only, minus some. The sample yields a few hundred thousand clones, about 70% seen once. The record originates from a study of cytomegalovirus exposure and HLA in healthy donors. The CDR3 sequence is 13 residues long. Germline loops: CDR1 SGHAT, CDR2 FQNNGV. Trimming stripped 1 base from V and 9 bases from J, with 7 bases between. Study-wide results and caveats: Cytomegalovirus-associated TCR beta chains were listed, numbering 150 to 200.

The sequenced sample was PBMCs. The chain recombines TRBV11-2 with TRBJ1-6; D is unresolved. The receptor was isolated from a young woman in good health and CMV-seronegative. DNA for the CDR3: TGTGCCAGCAGCTTAGGCGGAATTTCACCCCTCCACTTT. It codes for CASSLGGISPLHF.